The present entry profiles one T cell receptor beta chain with its context. Its antigen is not known. TCRdb used MiXCR to reprocess the reads, holding one entry per CDR3 protein. The sample carries fewer than 1,000,000 distinct CDR3 sequences, under 40% recorded once. The data are from a study of T cell repertoires in cytomegalovirus infection. The germline CDR1 and CDR2 sequences are SNHLY and FYNNEI. The CDR3 extends over 13 amino acids. Trimming pared 3 bases from V and 6 bases from J, leaving 12 bases between. This chain uses TRBV2 with TRBJ2-7, with D possibly TRBD2 on 5 matching bases. Here the sequenced sample was cultured CD8+ T cells from PBMCs, taken from culture after CMV antigen stimulation. This TCR was sampled from a human donor in good health (CMV status not recorded). Some clones in this sample may be carry-over from other donors' samples. CDR3 nucleotide sequence: TGTGCCAGCAGTGATGGTTCCGGACTCGAGCAGTACTTC. Amino acids: CASSDGSGLEQYF.